This T cell receptor (beta chain) comes out of a study of brain T cells in children with intractable seizures. Sequenced by immunoSEQ multiplex PCR; TCRdb stores in-frame clones only, minus some. The data show roughly 120,000 clones, with 85% to 95% seen just once and 3.8% held by the top ten. Comment on this clone: The antigen is undetermined.

The sequenced cases were selected for having the highest brain T cell transcript signatures. Points from the study as a whole: Viral specificity was inferred only from CDR3 similarity; HCMV serostatus was unknown. Pre- and post-surgery blood differed in depth, so pre-surgery absences may be undersampling.

The CDR3 is 16 residues long. V was clipped by 1 base and J by 3 bases; unmatched bases: 8. The source of this sequence is a boy in the first two years of life with hemimegalencephaly and intractable seizures. Sample: peripheral blood, taken at surgery. The chain is built from TRBV5-3 and TRBJ2-7, with TRBD2 identical over 9 bases. TRBV5-3 is sorted into the ORF group, with uncertain function. As DNA, the CDR3 is TGTGCCAGAAGCTTGCCTAGCGGGGATACCAACTACGAGCAGTACTTC. It codes for CARSLPSGDTNYEQYF.